The T cell receptor beta chain described here comes from a study of cytomegalovirus exposure and HLA in healthy donors. Overall study context: The roughly 110 validation repertoires were produced on the same platform as the 720 or so repertoires of the first cohort. This was reported in a later analysis.

Comments on this clone: What it binds is not known.

Overall study findings and caveats: Researchers catalogued about 160 TCR beta chains as cytomegalovirus-associated. Subsequent analysis showed first-cohort TCR clusters tending to co-occur in approximately 120 validation repertoires.

Profiled with immunoSEQ multiplex PCR; TCRdb holds only in-frame clones, not every one. This sample has some 260,000 clones, with roughly 84% found just once. The donors were part of the validation cohort of 100 to 150 subjects. That cohort was separate from the first cohort, which comprised fewer than 800 subjects. Germline V gives CDR1 SGHVS, CDR2 FNYEAQ. CDR3 length equals 17 residues. V lost 2 bases and J lost 5, with 21 bases in between. The material sequenced was PBMCs. The TCR comes from a young man in good health and CMV-seropositive. J is TRBJ1-1 and V is TRBV7-6, with D perhaps TRBD1 (5 bases). CDR3 sequence (DNA): TGTGCCAGCAGCTTAAAAACGGGCCAGGGCAGGGATACTGAAGCTTTCTTT. Residues: CASSLKTGQGRDTEAFF.